This T cell receptor (beta chain) was obtained from a study of blood T cell repertoires in COVID-19. This CDR3 has 14 amino acids. V was trimmed by 1 base and J by 8 bases, leaving 12 bases between them. Germline V gives CDR1 LGHNA, CDR2 YNFKEQ. Sequencing was performed with immunoSEQ multiplex PCR; in TCRdb, only in-frame clones are kept and a portion is missing. The sample holds about 260,000 clones; 86% are singletons and the top ten take roughly 9.8%. The sequence derives from a man between 40 and 49 years old who had recovered from COVID-19. Sequencing used peripheral blood. The chain couples TRBV4-2 to TRBJ2-1; perhaps TRBD2 as D (5 bases). CDR3 residues: CASSQGERLHEQFF. CDR3 sequence (DNA): TGTGCCAGCAGCCAAGGGGAGCGGCTTCATGAGCAGTTCTTC.